The rows below give T cell receptor beta chains drawn from one sample of a study of control samples from healthy donors and cancer patients. Generated by immunoSEQ multiplex PCR, the TCRdb table keeps only in-frame clones and is missing some. The sample carries 40,000 to 55,000 clones, over 85% recorded once. Sample: PBMCs. The receptors stem from a woman aged 45-65 years with head and neck cancer. Each CDR3 is given with its conserved first and last residue. The D gene is left open where the match is weak. Clone size appears in some rows only: once, few, many, or a class for an expanded clone.

v_gene	j_gene	abundance	d_gene	CDR3nt	CDR3aa
TRBV7-6	TRBJ1-5	-	-	TGTGCCAGCAGCCCAGTCCAGGGTAGAAGCAATCAGCCCCAGCATTTT	CASSPVQGRSNQPQHF
TRBV3-1/TRBV3-2	TRBJ2-7	-	TRBD2	TGTGCCAGCAGCCGACGGACTAGCGGATCCTACGAGCAGTACTTC	CASSRRTSGSYEQYF
TRBV12-3/TRBV12-4	TRBJ2-7	-	-	TGTGCCAGCAGTTTAAGGGGGGACGAGCAGTACTTC	CASSLRGDEQYF
TRBV4-3	TRBJ2-2	-	TRBD2	TGCGCCAGCAGCCGGGGACTAGCGGGAGGGCCGTATCAAGTCGGGGAGCTGTTTTTT	CASSRGLAGGPYQVGELFF
TRBV20-1	TRBJ1-1	-	-	TGCAGTGCTAGTGAGGCTCTGGAAAGGGAAGCTTTCTTT	CSASEALEREAFF
TRBV24-1	TRBJ1-2	-	-	TGTGCCACCAGTGATCATATTTACGGCTACACCTTC	CATSDHIYGYTF
TRBV6-1	TRBJ1-1	once	-	TGTGCCAGCAGTGAAGGATCTGGCGCCTGGGACACTGAAGCTTTCTTT	CASSEGSGAWDTEAFF
TRBV19	TRBJ1-2	once	-	TGTGCCAGTAGTCTTGGACAGAGCAACTATGGCTACACCTTC	CASSLGQSNYGYTF
TRBV14	TRBJ1-1	-	-	TGTGCCAGCAGCCAGACAGGTTGGAGCACTGAAGCTTTCTTT	CASSQTGWSTEAFF
TRBV10-3	TRBJ1-1	-	TRBD1	TGTGCCACTACGGGACAGGGGAACACTGAAGCTTTCTTT	CATTGQGNTEAFF
TRBV11-2	TRBJ1-1	-	-	TGTGCCAGCAGCGCCTTCGGGGGGGGTGATCATACTGAAGCTTTCTTT	CASSAFGGGDHTEAFF
TRBV15	TRBJ1-5	-	TRBD1	TGTGCCACCAGCCGAACAGGGGTGAGCAATCAGCCCCAGCATTTT	CATSRTGVSNQPQHF
TRBV6-5	TRBJ1-1	-	-	TGTGCCAGCATCCCGGGAGCCCCGGGGACTGAAGCTTTCTTT	CASIPGAPGTEAFF
TRBV6-5	TRBJ2-1	-	-	TGTGCCAGCAGTCCCCTGACAGACAATGAGCAGTTCTTC	CASSPLTDNEQFF
TRBV12-3/TRBV12-4	TRBJ2-7	-	-	TGTGCCAGCAGTCCCGGCCCCGAGGGCGAGCAGTACTTC	CASSPGPEGEQYF
TRBV6-1	TRBJ1-2	-	TRBD1	TGTGCCAGCAGTGAAGCGGCAGGGGGCGAAGATGGCTACACCTTC	CASSEAAGGEDGYTF
TRBV6-5	TRBJ1-2	-	-	TGTGCCAGCAGTCTACGAGAGGTTAACTATGGCTACACCTTC	CASSLREVNYGYTF
TRBV4-1	TRBJ1-4	-	-	TGCGCCAGCAGCCAAGTCGGAAGGGGAGGTGAAAAACTGTTTTTT	CASSQVGRGGEKLFF
TRBV30	TRBJ2-7	-	-	TGTGCCTGGAGCACTAGTACAGGGCTGGGGGAGCAGTACTTC	CAWSTSTGLGEQYF
TRBV7-2	TRBJ1-1	-	-	TGTGCCAGCAACTCACCGCGGGGAGTGGGCACTGAAGCTTTCTTT	CASNSPRGVGTEAFF
TRBV12-3/TRBV12-4	TRBJ1-5	-	-	TGTGCCAGCAGCCCTCGGCCCCAGCATTTT	CASSPRPQHF
TRBV4-1	TRBJ2-2	-	-	TGCGCCAGCAGCTCCCTCTCGGGGGTACCGAGAACCGGGGAGCTGTTTTTT	CASSSLSGVPRTGELFF
TRBV27	TRBJ1-1	-	-	TGTGCCAGCAGTTTTTCACCGGGGGCTGGGAAAACTGAAGCTTTCTTT	CASSFSPGAGKTEAFF